This T cell receptor (beta chain) was captured in a study of siplizumab effects on memory and regulatory T cells. Remarks on this clone: The antigen is unknown.

Germline lookup yields CDR1 WNHNN and CDR2 SYGVQD (reference sequence). The CDR3 runs 13 residues. Trimming at V came to 9 bases and at J to 3 bases, leaving 4 bases not matched to a gene. Data came from immunoSEQ multiplex PCR; TCRdb stores just in-frame clones and leaves some out. The sample has some 100,000 clones; about 95% are singletons. Study-level findings and limits: With siplizumab, cumulative frequency of CD4+ memory-derived alloreactive sequences dropped significantly.

This receptor was taken from a human donor in good health. The specimen was non-Treg CD4+ T cells sorted from blood. The chain recombines TRBV10-1 with TRBJ2-5, with 10 nucleotides matching TRBD2. This CDR3 reads CASQAGGEETQYF. CDR3 nucleotide sequence: TGCGCCAGTCAAGCGGGAGGGGAAGAGACCCAGTACTTC.